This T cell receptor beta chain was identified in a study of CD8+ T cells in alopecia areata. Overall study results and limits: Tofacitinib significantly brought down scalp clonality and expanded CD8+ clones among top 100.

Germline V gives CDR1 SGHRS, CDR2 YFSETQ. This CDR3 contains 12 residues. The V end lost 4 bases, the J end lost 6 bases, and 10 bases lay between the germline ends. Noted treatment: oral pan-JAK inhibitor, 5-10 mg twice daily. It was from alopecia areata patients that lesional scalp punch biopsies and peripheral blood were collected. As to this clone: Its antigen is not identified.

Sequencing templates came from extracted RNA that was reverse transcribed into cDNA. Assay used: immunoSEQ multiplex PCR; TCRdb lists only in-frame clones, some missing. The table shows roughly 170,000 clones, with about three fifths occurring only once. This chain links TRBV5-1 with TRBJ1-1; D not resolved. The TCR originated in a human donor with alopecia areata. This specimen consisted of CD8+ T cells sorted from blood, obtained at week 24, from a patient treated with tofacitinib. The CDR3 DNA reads TGCGCCAGCAGCCGAGACCCGTCTGAAGCTTTCTTT. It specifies CASSRDPSEAFF.